The 22 T cell receptor beta chains reported below all come from one sample, sequenced in a study of cytomegalovirus exposure and HLA in healthy donors. PCR used 60 Vbeta primers and 13 Jbeta primers. Using immunoSEQ multiplex PCR, the repertoire was profiled, and TCRdb retains in-frame clones only, with some absent. The table has some 190,000 clones, around 80% seen once; the top ten hold 1.3% to 1.5%. The sample comprised PBMCs. The receptors here all came from a girl aged 10 to 17 in good health and CMV-seropositive.

This chain connects TRBV19 to TRBJ2-1, with D perhaps matching TRBD2 (6 bases). This CDR3 is 13 amino acids long. V lost 3 bases to trimming and J lost 8 bases, with 11 bases between them. Germline lookup yields CDR1 LNHDA and CDR2 SQIVND (reference sequence). CDR3 sequence reads: CASSILTSYEQFF. The CDR3 DNA reads TGTGCCAGTAGTATTCTGACTAGTTATGAGCAGTTCTTC.

The rearrangement joins TRBV5-6 to TRBJ2-7; 9 bases agree with TRBD2. Trimming at V came to 6 bases and at J to 2 bases, leaving 12 bases not matched to a gene. The CDR3 is 16 residues long. Germline lookup yields CDR1 SGHDT and CDR2 YYEEEE. The CDR3 spells CASTSLVGGRAYEQYF. The CDR3 nucleotides read TGTGCCAGCACCTCATTGGTTGGCGGGAGGGCCTACGAGCAGTACTTC.

The chain employs TRBV6-5 and TRBJ2-1, with 9 bases aligning to TRBD2. The CDR3 contains 16 residues. V trimming: 3 bases; J trimming: 7 bases; junction bases outside the gene matches: 10. Per the germline V gene, CDR1 is MNHEY and CDR2 is SVGAGI. For the CDR3, the DNA is TGTGCCAGCAGTTATTGGCTAGCGGGATCTAGTAATGAGCAGTTCTTC. It encodes CASSYWLAGSSNEQFF.

This chain joins TRBV2 and TRBJ1-1, with a possible D match to TRBD1 (5 bases). Germline-derived CDR1 and CDR2 are SNHLY and FYNNEI. V was cut by 4 bases and J by 2 bases, with 8 bases left in between. The CDR3 consists of 13 residues. CDR3 loop: CASSVTVNTEAFF. The CDR3 DNA is TGTGCCAGCAGTGTGACAGTAAACACTGAAGCTTTCTTT.

V usage is TRBV6-6 and J usage is TRBJ2-2; unclear D gene. V was cut by 0 bases and J by 2 bases, with 4 bases left in between. From germline, CDR1 is MNHNY and CDR2 SVGAGI (reference sequence). This CDR3 is 14 amino acids long. The CDR3 DNA follows: TGTGCCAGCAGTTACTCGTCTAACACCGGGGAGCTGTTTTTT. Encoded protein: CASSYSSNTGELFF.

V and J are TRBV27 and TRBJ1-5; D gene ambiguous. The CDR3 length is 16 residues. Trimming removed 3 bases from V and 1 base from J, with 13 bases in between. CDR1 is MNHEY and CDR2 is SMNVEV in the germline V gene (reference sequence). The chain's CDR3 is CASSFGGFRSNQPQHF. CDR3 bases: TGTGCCAGCAGTTTCGGAGGGTTTAGGAGCAATCAGCCCCAGCATTTT.

In this sample, this clone turned up once. The chain recombines TRBV18 with TRBJ2-3; 7 bases fit TRBD2. Germline CDR1 is KGHSH and CDR2 is LQKENI. J lost 4 bases, V lost 3 bases, and 7 bases had no gene match. CDR3 length: 15 amino acids. Here the CDR3 DNA reads TGTGCCAGCTCACCGCAGCGGGATTCCGCAGATACGCAGTATTTT. It codes for CASSPQRDSADTQYF.

This chain joins TRBV5-1 and TRBJ2-5; maybe TRBD1 (5 bases). Trimming took off 4 bases at V and 6 bases at J, with 16 bases between the two ends. There are 14 residues in the CDR3. Germline V gene sequence: CDR1 SGHRS, CDR2 YFSETQ. CDR3 sequence: CASSPTQGWQTQYF. The CDR3 DNA sequence: TGCGCCAGCAGCCCCACCCAGGGTTGGCAGACCCAGTACTTC.

The V gene is TRBV7-9, the J gene TRBJ1-2; maybe TRBD1 (6 bases). The length of the CDR3 is 14 residues. Germline values: CDR1 SEHNR, CDR2 FQNEAQ (reference sequence). Trimming stripped 7 bases from V and 9 bases from J, with 21 bases between. CDR3 sequence: CASISTDRSMSYTF. As DNA, the CDR3 is TGTGCCAGCATCTCAACGGACAGATCTATGAGCTACACCTTC.

The J gene is TRBJ1-6, the V gene TRBV2; TRBD1 agrees at 9 bases. J gave up 8 bases and V 2 bases, and 4 bases lay outside the gene matches. The CDR3 consists of 15 residues. Germline-derived CDR1 and CDR2 are SNHLY and FYNNEI. The CDR3 DNA sequence: TGTGCCAGCAGTGAACCGGACAGGGGATATTCACCCCTCCACTTT. Residues: CASSEPDRGYSPLHF.

V gene TRBV2 combines with J gene TRBJ1-4, with TRBD1 identical over 7 bases. CDR1 and CDR2 (germline): SNHLY, FYNNEI. The ends lost 7 bases at V and 5 bases at J; junction bases unmatched: 4. The CDR3 runs 13 residues. The CDR3 is CASKRTGNEKLFF. The DNA of the CDR3 is TGTGCCAGCAAAAGGACAGGCAATGAAAAACTGTTTTTT.

This clone is a singleton in its sample. The chain combines TRBV27 with TRBJ1-1; unclear D gene. The CDR3 is made up of 15 amino acids. CDR1 is MNHEY, CDR2 SMNVEV, per germline (reference sequence). The V and J ends lost 3 bases and 2 bases respectively, with 13 bases between them. The CDR3 DNA reads as TGTGCCAGCAGTTTTCAAGCGCCACCCAACACTGAAGCTTTCTTT. Translation: CASSFQAPPNTEAFF.

V gene TRBV5-1 combines with J gene TRBJ1-3; TRBD1 matches at 12 bases. Germline-derived CDR1 and CDR2 are SGHRS and YFSETQ. After removal of 4 bases from V and 3 bases from J, the junction contained 5 bases not matched to a gene. The CDR3 is made up of 16 amino acids. This CDR3 is CASSLGQGAVGNTIYF. The CDR3 bases are TGCGCCAGCAGCCTGGGACAGGGGGCAGTTGGAAACACCATATATTTT. Full variable domain (missing parts from reference TRBV5-1 and TRBJ1-3): KAGVTQTPRYLIKTRGQQVTLSCSPISGHRSVSWYQQTPGQGLQFLFEYFSETQRNKGNFPGRFSGRQFSNSRSEMNVSTLELGDSALYLCASSLGQGAVGNTIYFGEGSWLTVV.

This clone was counted only a few times. This rearrangement joins TRBV7-8 to TRBJ2-7; 7 nucleotides match TRBD1. Germline V gene data show CDR1 as SGHVS and CDR2 as FQNEAQ. The CDR3 consists of 16 residues. V shed 5 bases and J 4 bases; nucleotides not matched to a gene: 14. This CDR3 reads CASSLRWGTVWYEQYF. The CDR3 coding sequence is TGTGCCAGCAGCCTTAGATGGGGGACAGTTTGGTACGAGCAGTACTTC. Together with reference TRBV7-8 and TRBJ2-7, the CDR3 gives the full variable domain: GAGVSQSPRYKVAKRGQDVALRCDPISGHVSLFWYQQALGQGPEFLTYFQNEAQLDKSGLPSDRFFAERPEGSVSTLKIQRTQQEDSAVYLCASSLRWGTVWYEQYFGPGTRLTVT.

This clone was found once. The V call is TRBV29-1, the J call TRBJ2-1, with D unclear. Germline-derived CDR1 and CDR2 are SQVTM and ANQGSEA. Trimming shortened V by 4 bases and J by 9 bases, and 16 bases separated the two germline ends. CDR3 size: 13 residues. In DNA, the CDR3 is TGCAGCGTTGTTTTTTTCTTGGTGAGTGAGCAGTTCTTC. Translated: CSVVFFLVSEQFF.

This chain links TRBV27 with TRBJ1-1; D call uncertain. The CDR3 consists of 12 residues. Between the trimmed V and J ends, which lost 8 bases and 1 base, there was a span of 8 bases. Looked up from germline, CDR1 is MNHEY and CDR2 is SMNVEV (reference sequence). CDR3 bases: TGTGCCAGCCTGACTGCGAACACTGAAGCTTTCTTT. This encodes CASLTANTEAFF.

This clone was found a few times. V and J are TRBV27 and TRBJ1-1; D call uncertain. The germline gives CDR1 MNHEY, CDR2 SMNVEV (reference sequence). V lost 4 bases, J lost 1 base, and 10 bases lay in between. This CDR3 is 14 amino acids long. CDR3 residues: CASSYTPRNTEAFF. Written as DNA, the CDR3 is TGTGCCAGCAGTTATACCCCGAGGAACACTGAAGCTTTCTTT.

The rearrangement uses TRBV28 and TRBJ2-3; 10 bases are shared with TRBD2. The CDR3 totals 17 residues. Unmatched junction bases numbered 7, after V lost 2 bases and J lost 2 bases. Germline V gene data show CDR1 as MDHEN and CDR2 as SYDVKM. The CDR3 coding sequence is TGTGCCAGCAGTTTAGTACTAGCGGGATCGATCACAGATACGCAGTATTTT. Its translation: CASSLVLAGSITDTQYF.

The gene calls are TRBV25-1 and TRBJ1-3; D might be TRBD1 (6 bases). The CDR3 is 13 residues long. In germline, CDR1 is MGHDK, CDR2 SYGVNS. Trimming left V 7 bases short and J 5 bases short, with 12 bases between. Written as DNA, the CDR3 is TGTGCCAGCATGACAGGAGGAAGAAACACCATATATTTT. This codes for CASMTGGRNTIYF.

The chain employs TRBV10-3 and TRBJ2-2, with 10 bases matching TRBD2. V was pared by 1 base and J by 9 bases, with 8 bases of the junction left unmatched. This CDR3 has 16 amino acids. Germline V gives CDR1 ENHRY, CDR2 SYGVKD. The CDR3 coding sequence is TGTGCCATCAGTGAGTTTCTAGCGGGAGACAGGAGGGAGCTGTTTTTT. Protein product: CAISEFLAGDRRELFF.

The rearrangement links TRBV11-3 to TRBJ2-2; no reliable D call. Germline loops: CDR1 SGHNT, CDR2 YENEEA. Trimming pared 1 base from V and 1 base from J, leaving 4 bases between. CDR3 length: 14 amino acids. The CDR3 DNA is TGTGCCAGCAGCTTAGCAGAGAACACCGGGGAGCTGTTTTTT. It yields the protein CASSLAENTGELFF.

The chain is built from TRBV5-6 and TRBJ1-2; 7 bases agree with TRBD1. Germline CDR1 and CDR2: SGHDT and YYEEEE. This CDR3 is built from 15 residues. The J segment lost 2 bases and the V segment lost 1 base, leaving 5 bases of the junction unmatched. The CDR3 DNA is TGTGCCAGCAGCTTGATCGCAGGGGGGAACTATGGCTACACCTTC. Translation gives CASSLIAGGNYGYTF.